This section outlines one T cell receptor beta chain sequence together with its context. Its antigen is as yet unknown. Other nucleotide sequences in the sample specify the same CDR3. Some clones are missing from TCRdb's copy, which holds only in-frame ones; the method was immunoSEQ multiplex PCR. The data contain about 320,000 clones, just under 85% of them singletons. CDR3 length equals 13 residues. Germline V gene data show CDR1 as MNHEY and CDR2 as SVGAGI. V was cut by 0 bases and J by 7 bases, with 7 bases left in between. This sample was included in a study of Ad26.COV2.S vaccination and SARS-CoV-2 variants. As to treatment: some 19 received Ad26.COV2.S at low or high dose, single or two shots; 5 received placebo; per-sample allocation not given. After the first vaccine or placebo injection, samples were drawn on day 63. Study results and caveats: TCR breadth and depth estimates may have understated total T cell responses. Spike-specific TCR breadth in vaccine recipients exceeded that seen in placebo recipients.

The rearrangement joins TRBV6-5 to TRBJ1-3; perhaps TRBD1 as D (5 bases). Specimen: peripheral blood, collected in a trial of Ad26.COV2.S vaccine versus placebo. The clonotype comes from a person aged 18-60 years who received the Ad26.COV2.S COVID-19 vaccine or a placebo. The CDR3 sequence is CASSYSQGNTIYF. DNA of the CDR3: TGTGCCAGCAGTTACTCTCAGGGTAACACCATATATTTT.